Each of the 8 T cell receptor beta chains below was sequenced from the same sample in a study of blood T cell repertoires in COVID-19. The protocol was immunoSEQ multiplex PCR, while the TCRdb copy is restricted to in-frame clones and leaves out a portion. The table lists 160,000 or so clones, just under 90% of them singletons. The sequencing sample was made of peripheral blood. The origin of the receptors is a woman between 65 and 79 years old with COVID-19, enrolled during active disease.

J is TRBJ1-3 and V is TRBV7-9; perhaps TRBD1 as D (6 bases). Trimming took 5 bases from V and 1 from J, leaving 15 bases between them. CDR3 size: 16 residues. Germline values: CDR1 SEHNR, CDR2 FQNEAQ (reference sequence). The CDR3 is CASSLGGGRSGNTIYF. The CDR3 coding sequence is TGTGCCAGCAGCCTCGGGGGCGGGAGGTCTGGAAACACCATATATTTT. Filled out from reference TRBV7-9 and TRBJ1-3, the complete variable domain reads DTGVSQNPRHKITKRGQNVTFRCDPISEHNRLYWYRQTLGQGPEFLTYFQNEAQLEKSRLLSDRFSAERPKGSFSTLEIQRTEQGDSAMYLCASSLGGGRSGNTIYFGEGSWLTVV.

V is TRBV6-5 and J is TRBJ1-1, with D possibly TRBD1 on 6 matching bases. Germline V lookup: CDR1 MNHEY, CDR2 SVGAGI. Trimming removed 6 bases at V and 3 bases at J, with 8 bases between. The CDR3 length is 12 residues. CDR3 bases: TGTGCCAGCAGGGCAGGGGACACTGAAGCTTTCTTT. Amino acids: CASRAGDTEAFF.

The chain couples TRBV28 to TRBJ1-4, with D perhaps matching TRBD1 (5 bases). The CDR3 runs to 15 residues. The V and J ends lost 6 bases and 5 bases respectively, with 16 bases between them. CDR1 and CDR2 from the germline V gene are MDHEN and SYDVKM. The DNA of the CDR3 is TGTGCCAGCAGCCGTGAAGGCAGGGCAAATGAAAAACTGTTTTTT. This gives the protein CASSREGRANEKLFF.

CDR3 nucleotide sequence: TGTGCCAGCAGACAGGGCTCTGGAAACACCATATATTTT. It encodes CASRQGSGNTIYF. The rearrangement uses TRBV7-2 and TRBJ1-3, with D possibly TRBD1 on 6 matching bases. CDR1 and CDR2 from the germline V gene are SGHTA and FQGNSA. The length of the CDR3 is 13 residues. Trimming cost V 6 bases and J 0 bases, with 6 bases left between them.

This chain uses TRBV28 with TRBJ1-4; D might be TRBD1 (5 bases). The CDR3 extends over 15 amino acids. V dropped 8 bases and J dropped 1 base, with 14 bases sitting between them. Germline CDR1 MDHEN, CDR2 SYDVKM. CDR3 region: CASGGDLRTNEKLFF. The DNA of the CDR3 is TGTGCCAGCGGCGGGGACTTAAGAACTAATGAAAAACTGTTTTTT.

The J gene is TRBJ1-2, the V gene TRBV6-1, with D possibly matching TRBD1 (5 bases). Deletions cut 0 bases from V and 8 bases from J, with 10 bases between. This CDR3 region has 13 residues. Looked up from germline, CDR1 is MNHNS and CDR2 is SASEGT. The CDR3 DNA sequence: TGTGCCAGCAGTGAAGCGAGACAGTCAGGCTACACCTTC. It encodes CASSEARQSGYTF.

The chain couples TRBV5-1 to TRBJ1-6, with TRBD1 matching 9 bases. The CDR3 contains 15 residues. V lost 0 bases and J lost 7; bases outside the gene matches: 2. Germline V lookup: CDR1 SGHRS, CDR2 YFSETQ. Here the CDR3 DNA reads TGCGCCAGCAGCTTGGAGGGGACAGGGAATTCACCCCTCCACTTT. Translation gives CASSLEGTGNSPLHF.

The chain links TRBV5-1 to TRBJ2-5; 10 bases align to TRBD1. Germline V gives CDR1 SGHRS, CDR2 YFSETQ. J gave up 5 bases and V 4 bases, and 11 bases lay outside the gene matches. The length of the CDR3 is 16 residues. The CDR3 DNA reads TGCGCCAGCAGCATGCTCCTCCGGGACAGGGGCGAGACCCAGTACTTC. Amino acids: CASSMLLRDRGETQYF.